Each of the 13 T cell receptor beta chains below was sequenced from the same sample in a study of T cell changes during pregnancy in multiple sclerosis. Generated by immunoSEQ multiplex PCR, the TCRdb table keeps only in-frame clones and is missing some. Among 30,000 to 45,000 clones listed, about 91% were seen once. The sample in question was CD8+ T cells from peripheral blood mononuclear cells, obtained in the third trimester of pregnancy. These receptors were obtained from a female donor with multiple sclerosis, enrolled in a pregnancy study.

This chain links TRBV5-1 with TRBJ2-1; a possible D gene is TRBD2 (6 bases). The CDR3 consists of 18 residues. Germline assignment: CDR1 SGHRS and CDR2 YFSETQ. Between the trimmed V and J ends, which lost 0 bases and 0 bases, there was a span of 16 bases. DNA for the CDR3: TGCGCCAGCAGCTTGGAAGGCTGGGGGGAGGCCTCCTACAATGAGCAGTTCTTC. Translating it yields CASSLEGWGEASYNEQFF.

V is TRBV7-6 and J is TRBJ2-1, with D maybe TRBD1 (6 bases). This CDR3 has 15 amino acids. V lost 0 bases to trimming and J lost 5 bases, with 11 bases between them. Germline V CDR1 and CDR2: SGHVS, FNYEAQ. CDR3 protein: CASSLASGENNEQFF. Written as DNA, the CDR3 is TGTGCCAGCAGCTTAGCATCAGGGGAGAACAATGAGCAGTTCTTC.

This chain connects TRBV5-6 to TRBJ2-3; D possibly corresponds to TRBD2 (7 bases). CDR3 size: 17 residues. In germline, CDR1 is SGHDT, CDR2 YYEEEE. V was pared by 3 bases and J by 0 bases, with 17 bases between. This CDR3 reads CASSWGGRALSTDTQYF. The CDR3 nucleotides are TGTGCCAGCAGCTGGGGGGGCAGGGCTTTGAGCACAGATACGCAGTATTTT.

This clone appeared a single time. The chain employs TRBV28 and TRBJ1-5, with D maybe TRBD1 (6 bases). The CDR3 runs to 16 residues. The germline CDR1 and CDR2 sequences are MDHEN and SYDVKM. V lost 6 bases and J 3 bases, leaving 18 bases between the germline ends. The CDR3 reads CASSWPDYRDNQPQHF. The CDR3 DNA sequence: TGTGCCAGCAGCTGGCCCGACTACAGGGACAATCAGCCCCAGCATTTT.

The CDR3 DNA sequence: TGTGCCAGTAGTATAGATCGTCGTCGGGTCACTGAAGCTTTCTTT. Amino acids: CASSIDRRRVTEAFF. J is TRBJ1-1 and V is TRBV19; D remains unclear. From germline, CDR1 is LNHDA and CDR2 SQIVND (reference sequence). CDR3 length: 15 residues. V was shortened by 0 bases and J by 4 bases, with 12 bases between the two germline ends.

This chain links TRBV10-3 with TRBJ1-3; D uncertain. The ends were cut back, 4 bases at V and 0 bases at J, with 16 bases in the middle. Germline CDR1 and CDR2: ENHRY and SYGVKD. The CDR3 runs to 17 residues. The CDR3 is CAISGPSAVRSGNTIYF. CDR3 nucleotide sequence: TGTGCCATCAGTGGTCCTTCCGCAGTTCGCTCTGGAAACACCATATATTTT.

The chain carries TRBV5-5 and TRBJ2-3; D remains unclear. The V gene lost 1 base and the J gene lost 1 base, with 7 bases spanning the gap. The CDR3 runs to 14 residues. Per germline, CDR1 SGHKS and CDR2 YYEKEE (reference sequence). The CDR3 nucleotides read TGTGCCAGCAGCTTGTGGAGTGGCACAGATACGCAGTATTTT. It yields the protein CASSLWSGTDTQYF.

The chain carries TRBV13 and TRBJ1-1, with a possible D match to TRBD1 (5 bases). V lost 10 bases to trimming and J lost 0 bases, with 21 bases between them. Looked up from germline, CDR1 is PRHDT and CDR2 is FYEKMQ (reference sequence). This CDR3 is built from 16 residues. The CDR3 loop is CATEQGLDRMNTEAFF. In nucleotides, the CDR3 is TGTGCCACAGAACAAGGATTAGACAGAATGAACACTGAAGCTTTCTTT. The variable domain in full, with the rest retrieved from reference TRBV13 and TRBJ1-1, is AAGVIQSPRHLIKEKRETATLKCYPIPRHDTVYWYQQGPGQDPQFLISFYEKMQSDKGSIPDRFSAQQFSDYHSELNMSSLELGDSALYFCATEQGLDRMNTEAFFGQGTRLTVV.

The chain carries TRBV18 and TRBJ1-2, with 7 bases fitting TRBD1. The CDR3 spans 14 residues. Germline lookup yields CDR1 KGHSH and CDR2 LQKENI. After removal of 3 bases from V and 8 bases from J, the junction contained 9 bases not matched to a gene. The DNA of the CDR3 is TGTGCCAGCTCACCTGGCCGACAGGGTGGCGGCTACACCTTC. Protein sequence: CASSPGRQGGGYTF.

The J gene is TRBJ2-7, the V gene TRBV7-9; D perhaps matches TRBD1 (5 bases). Trimming shortened V by 4 bases and J by 3 bases, and 10 bases separated the two germline ends. There are 13 residues in the CDR3. Germline V CDR1 and CDR2: SEHNR, FQNEAQ (reference sequence). CDR3 nucleotides: TGTGCCAGCAGCTCCGACAGTTACTACGAGCAGTACTTC. The encoded protein is CASSSDSYYEQYF.

J is TRBJ1-1 and V is TRBV2; D is unclear. From germline, CDR1 is SNHLY and CDR2 FYNNEI. V lost 5 bases and J lost 6, with 19 bases in between. This CDR3 has 15 residues. The CDR3 loop is CASSPRGDLGPEAFF. CDR3 bases: TGTGCCAGCAGTCCCCGGGGAGACTTAGGTCCTGAAGCTTTCTTT.

The chain couples TRBV5-1 to TRBJ2-2; TRBD2 matches 8 bases. The V and J ends lost 1 base and 4 bases, in that order; junction bases with no gene match: 6. CDR3 length equals 16 residues. Germline values: CDR1 SGHRS, CDR2 YFSETQ. This CDR3 reads CASSLTGRVSTGELFF. In DNA, the CDR3 is TGCGCCAGCAGCTTGACCGGGAGGGTGAGCACCGGGGAGCTGTTTTTT.

This clone turned up a few times. This rearrangement joins TRBV7-2 to TRBJ1-1, with no clear D. The CDR3 runs 14 residues. Trimming stripped 0 bases from V and 2 bases from J, with 7 bases between. CDR1 and CDR2 (germline): SGHTA, FQGNSA. The DNA of the CDR3 is TGTGCCAGCAGCTTAGCGTCGGGAAACACTGAAGCTTTCTTT. This codes for CASSLASGNTEAFF.